These 24 T cell receptor beta chains were sequenced from one sample in a study of cytomegalovirus exposure and HLA in healthy donors. PCR employed 60 Vbeta and 13 Jbeta primers. Here immunoSEQ multiplex PCR was the method, and the copy in TCRdb shows in-frame clones only, minus some. The profile shows about 160,000 clones, roughly 88% of them singletons. The sequencing input was PBMCs. These receptors originate from a woman aged 18 to 35 in good health and CMV-seronegative.

The rearrangement joins TRBV30 to TRBJ1-1, with 7 bases aligning to TRBD1. The V gene's germline CDR1 is GTSNPN and CDR2 SVGIG (reference sequence). The CDR3 sequence is 14 residues long. V gave up 1 base and J gave up 7 bases; unmatched junction bases: 9. The CDR3 here is CAWSAPTGKIEAFF. Written as DNA, the CDR3 is TGTGCCTGGAGTGCACCGACAGGGAAAATTGAAGCTTTCTTT.

There are a few counts of this clone. The chain uses TRBV4-1 and TRBJ1-5; a weak D match, TRBD1 (5 bases). Looked up from germline, CDR1 is MGHRA and CDR2 is YSYEKL. CDR3 length: 13 residues. The V and J ends lost 3 bases and 5 bases respectively, with 8 bases between them. The CDR3 loop reads CASSHEGDQPQHF. In DNA form, the CDR3 reads TGCGCCAGCAGCCATGAAGGGGATCAGCCCCAGCATTTT.

The V and J genes are TRBV19 and TRBJ1-1; no clear D gene. This CDR3 is 14 amino acids long. Germline CDR1 and CDR2: LNHDA and SQIVND (reference sequence). V lost 3 bases and J lost 7, with 15 bases in between. The CDR3 DNA sequence: TGTGCCAGTAGTATCTCAACCGGGAAACTTGAAGCTTTCTTT. It translates to CASSISTGKLEAFF.

The chain is built from TRBV6-1 and TRBJ2-7, with D possibly TRBD1 on 5 matching bases. Germline CDR1 is MNHNS and CDR2 is SASEGT. V was trimmed by 7 bases and J by 2 bases, leaving 15 bases between them. The CDR3 totals 14 residues. The CDR3, as DNA: TGTGCCAGCACCGGCATGACAGTAACCTACGAGCAGTACTTC. Encoded protein: CASTGMTVTYEQYF.

The chain recombines TRBV5-1 with TRBJ2-7; maybe TRBD1 (6 bases). CDR3 length: 15 amino acids. The germline CDR1 and CDR2 sequences are SGHRS and YFSETQ. Trimming left V 4 bases short and J 5 bases short, with 19 bases between. Written as DNA, the CDR3 is TGCGCCAGCAGCCCACGACAGGTCTTTTCCCACGAGCAGTACTTC. Amino acid sequence: CASSPRQVFSHEQYF.

This clone was detected once. The gene calls are TRBV10-1 and TRBJ2-7; D remains unclear. Trimming pared 2 bases from V and 0 bases from J, leaving 11 bases between. The CDR3 has 15 amino acids. The V gene's germline CDR1 is WNHNN and CDR2 SYGVQD (reference sequence). The CDR3 reads CASSEDGSSSYEQYF. The CDR3 DNA sequence: TGCGCCAGCAGTGAGGACGGGTCAAGCTCCTACGAGCAGTACTTC.

The gene calls are TRBV7-6 and TRBJ2-3; TRBD1 matches 9 bases. The V gene's germline CDR1 is SGHVS and CDR2 FNYEAQ. J gave up 2 bases and V 5 bases, and 5 bases lay outside the gene matches. The CDR3 extends over 15 amino acids. The CDR3 reads CASSRGTGFTDTQYF. The CDR3 nucleotides read TGTGCCAGCAGCCGGGGGACAGGGTTCACAGATACGCAGTATTTT.

The rearrangement joins TRBV19 to TRBJ2-7; D might be TRBD2 (5 bases). The CDR3 is 15 residues long. Deletions cut 3 bases from V and 1 base from J, with 13 bases between. In germline, CDR1 is LNHDA, CDR2 SQIVND (reference sequence). This CDR3 is CASSMAHGESYEQYF. DNA for the CDR3: TGTGCCAGTAGTATGGCCCATGGGGAGTCCTACGAGCAGTACTTC.

The chain carries TRBV7-9 and TRBJ1-2; no firm D call. In germline, CDR1 is SEHNR, CDR2 FQNEAQ (reference sequence). The CDR3 runs 13 residues. Trimming shortened V by 6 bases and J by 6 bases, and 14 bases separated the two germline ends. CDR3 amino acids: CASSSLMRDGYTF. The CDR3 DNA reads TGTGCCAGCAGTTCCTTAATGCGGGATGGCTACACCTTC.

Judged by abundance, this clone is medium-sized. The CDR3 spells CARSCSRGPDYGYTF. CDR3 bases: TGTGCCAGAAGCTGTTCCAGGGGGCCTGACTATGGCTACACCTTC. The chain uses TRBV5-3 and TRBJ1-2; 8 bases are a match to TRBD1. TRBV5-3 is flagged as an ORF with uncertain function. The CDR3 is 15 amino acids. V shed 3 bases and J 3 bases; nucleotides not matched to a gene: 7.

V is TRBV19 and J is TRBJ1-5; D gene uncertain. CDR1 and CDR2 from the germline V gene are LNHDA and SQIVND (reference sequence). The CDR3 totals 16 residues. Trimming shortened V by 8 bases and J by 7 bases, and 24 bases separated the two germline ends. The CDR3 spells CASDAVPESLGQPQHF. The CDR3 DNA reads as TGTGCCAGTGACGCCGTCCCCGAAAGCCTGGGCCAGCCCCAGCATTTT.

On this clone: Other DNA sequences from this sample encode an identical CDR3 as well. The V gene is TRBV6-5, the J gene TRBJ1-2, with no clear D. The CDR3 sequence is 14 residues long. Germline V gene sequence: CDR1 MNHEY, CDR2 SVGAGI. The ends were cut back, 0 bases at V and 4 bases at J, with 9 bases in the middle. For the CDR3, the DNA is TGTGCCAGCAGTTACTCTCCCGGCGGCTATGGCTACACCTTC. Translating gives CASSYSPGGYGYTF.

This chain links TRBV18 with TRBJ2-3; no reliable D call. CDR3 length: 15 amino acids. The V end was cut by 3 bases, the J end by 1 base, with 11 bases between. CDR1 KGHSH and CDR2 LQKENI come from the germline V gene. The CDR3, as DNA: TGTGCCAGCTCACCTAATTCTACGGGCACAGATACGCAGTATTTT. It encodes CASSPNSTGTDTQYF.

As to this clone: One end of the junction does not line up with germline, which may come from a read error. Other DNA sequences from this sample encode an identical CDR3 as well. This rearrangement joins TRBV6-5 to TRBJ1-6; 9 positions match TRBD1. CDR1 and CDR2 from the germline V gene are MNHEY and SVGAGI. This CDR3 is built from 14 residues. The CDR3 is CASSGTGHNSPLHF. CDR3 nucleotide sequence: TGCGCCAGCAGCGGGACAGGGCATAATTCACCCCTCCACTTT.

CDR3 residues: CATSRQGGGETQYF. In nucleotides, the CDR3 is TGTGCCACCAGCAGACAGGGCGGGGGAGAGACCCAGTACTTC. The V call is TRBV15, the J call TRBJ2-5; 7 bases map to TRBD2. CDR1 is LNHNV, CDR2 YYDKDF, per germline (reference sequence). The V and J ends lost 2 bases and 4 bases, in that order; junction bases with no gene match: 4. CDR3 length: 14 residues.

Turning to this clone: The sample has other DNA sequences that encode this CDR3 too. CDR3 amino acids: CASSLAPQETQYF. CDR3 DNA sequence: TGCGCCAGCAGCTTGGCCCCACAAGAGACCCAGTACTTC. The V call is TRBV5-1, the J call TRBJ2-5; D ambiguous. V lost 0 bases and J 2 bases, leaving 5 bases between the germline ends. The CDR3 runs to 13 residues. Germline lookup yields CDR1 SGHRS and CDR2 YFSETQ.

V usage is TRBV7-9 and J usage is TRBJ1-1; tentative D call: TRBD1 (6 bases). V lost 1 base and J lost 8, with 8 bases in between. From germline, CDR1 is SEHNR and CDR2 FQNEAQ (reference sequence). The CDR3 loop spans 12 amino acids. The CDR3 loop is CASSLGTAEAFF. CDR3 DNA sequence: TGTGCCAGCAGCTTAGGGACAGCCGAAGCTTTCTTT.

This chain links TRBV2 with TRBJ2-2; 10 bases agree with TRBD1. V lost 5 bases, J lost 3 bases, and 3 bases stayed unmatched. Germline loops: CDR1 SNHLY, CDR2 FYNNEI. This CDR3 is built from 15 residues. The CDR3 bases are TGTGCCAGCAGTCCGGACAGGGGGGACACCGGGGAGCTGTTTTTT. Its protein is CASSPDRGDTGELFF.

This chain links TRBV5-1 with TRBJ2-7; the D gene is possibly TRBD1 (6 bases). Trimming took 9 bases from V and 5 from J, leaving 21 bases between them. This CDR3 spans 14 amino acids. CDR1 SGHRS and CDR2 YFSETQ come from the germline V gene. This chain's CDR3 is CATRTASRGDEQYF. CDR3 coding DNA: TGCGCCACTAGGACAGCCAGTCGAGGCGACGAGCAGTACTTC.

In its sample, this clone was seen a few times. This chain uses TRBV25-1 with TRBJ1-1, with TRBD1 identical over 9 bases. CDR1 and CDR2 from the germline V gene are MGHDK and SYGVNS. V was clipped by 1 base and J by 4 bases; unmatched bases: 4. The CDR3 sequence is 15 residues long. CDR3 nucleotide sequence: TGTGCCAGCAGTGAATCCGGGACAGGGAGCACTGAAGCTTTCTTT. Translated: CASSESGTGSTEAFF.

The V call is TRBV4-1, the J call TRBJ2-1; TRBD1 matches 7 bases. J gave up 7 bases and V 2 bases, and 11 bases lay outside the gene matches. The germline CDR1 and CDR2 sequences are MGHRA and YSYEKL. The CDR3 has 16 residues. CDR3 region: CASSQSATQGVNEQFF. CDR3 in DNA: TGCGCCAGCAGCCAAAGTGCAACGCAGGGGGTTAATGAGCAGTTCTTC.

This clone was detected only once. The rearrangement links TRBV7-8 to TRBJ2-1; a weak D match, TRBD1 (6 bases). Germline V lookup: CDR1 SGHVS, CDR2 FQNEAQ. The CDR3 has 15 amino acids. V was trimmed by 5 bases and J by 6 bases, leaving 17 bases between them. The DNA of the CDR3 is TGTGCCAGCAGCCGTCTGGACAGCGAGCTCAATGAGCAGTTCTTC. As protein: CASSRLDSELNEQFF.

This chain connects TRBV19 to TRBJ2-2; 8 bases match TRBD1. CDR3 size: 14 residues. CDR1 is LNHDA, CDR2 SQIVND, per germline (reference sequence). Unmatched junction bases numbered 1, after V lost 4 bases and J lost 3 bases. Here the CDR3 reads CASSTGGYTGELFF. The CDR3, as DNA: TGTGCCAGTAGTACAGGGGGCTACACCGGGGAGCTGTTTTTT.

The rearrangement links TRBV7-9 to TRBJ1-1, with D possibly TRBD1 on 5 matching bases. CDR1 SEHNR and CDR2 FQNEAQ come from the germline V gene (reference sequence). The CDR3 runs 14 residues. Trimming cost V 5 bases and J 3 bases, with 13 bases left between them. The CDR3 nucleotides read TGTGCCAGCAGCCCCTGGGGCTGGGACACTGAAGCTTTCTTT. Translating it yields CASSPWGWDTEAFF.